This TCR beta chain stems from a study of technical replicates of blood from several donors. The CDR3 has 14 residues. V trimming: 0 bases; J trimming: 10 bases; junction bases outside the gene matches: 7. Germline CDR1 SGDLS, CDR2 YYNGEE. Generated by immunoSEQ multiplex PCR, the TCRdb table keeps only in-frame clones and is missing some. The sample consists of 50,000 to 60,000 clones, about nine tenths of them appearing once. Sample: PBMCs. This chain connects TRBV9 to TRBJ2-1; 7 nucleotides align to TRBD2. The sequence came from a human donor in good health. Some clones in this sample may be carry-over from other donors' samples. The CDR3 spells CASSVGPAGSEQFF. CDR3 bases: TGTGCCAGCAGCGTAGGGCCAGCGGGGAGCGAGCAGTTCTTC.